This note documents a single T cell receptor beta chain sequence. The CDR3 covers 13 residues. The V gene lost 3 bases and the J gene lost 2 bases, with 8 bases spanning the gap. Germline V gives CDR1 SGHVS, CDR2 FQNEAQ. The data belong to a study of blood T cell repertoires in COVID-19. Background on the study: Italy, Spain and the United States were the sources of the convalescent and acute COVID-19 samples. Sources were T cells, B-cell-depleted T cells, or PBMCs; the material itself was cDNA or gDNA.

Original handling: How many nucleated cells were present was estimated from reference gene primer amplification. Generated by immunoSEQ multiplex PCR, the TCRdb table keeps only in-frame clones and is missing some. The V and J calls and the clone size are those of that table, but D and trimming were determined from the DNA. Of under 300,000 clones in the sample, roughly 90% are singletons; the top ten hold under 6.5%. Sequences were obtained from peripheral blood. The origin of this receptor is a man between 60 and 70 years old with acute or convalescent COVID-19. The rearrangement links TRBV7-8 to TRBJ2-7, with D tentatively TRBD2 (6 bases). In DNA form, the CDR3 reads TGTGCCAGCAGCTTGGGACTGGCCTACGAGCAGTACTTC. Protein product: CASSLGLAYEQYF.